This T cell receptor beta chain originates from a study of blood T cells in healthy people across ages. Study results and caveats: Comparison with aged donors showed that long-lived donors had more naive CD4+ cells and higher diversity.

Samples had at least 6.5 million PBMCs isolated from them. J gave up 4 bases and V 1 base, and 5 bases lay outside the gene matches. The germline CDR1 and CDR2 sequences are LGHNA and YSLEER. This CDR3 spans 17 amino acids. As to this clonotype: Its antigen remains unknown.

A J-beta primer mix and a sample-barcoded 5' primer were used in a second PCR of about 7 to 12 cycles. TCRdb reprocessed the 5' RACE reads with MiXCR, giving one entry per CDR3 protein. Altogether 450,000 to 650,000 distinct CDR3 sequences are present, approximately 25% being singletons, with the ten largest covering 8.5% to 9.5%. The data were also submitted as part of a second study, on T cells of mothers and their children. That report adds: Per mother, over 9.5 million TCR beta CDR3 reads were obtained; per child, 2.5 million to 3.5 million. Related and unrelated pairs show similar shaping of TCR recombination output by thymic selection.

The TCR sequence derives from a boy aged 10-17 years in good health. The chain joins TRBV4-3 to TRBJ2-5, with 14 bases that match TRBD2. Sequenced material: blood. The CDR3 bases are TGCGCCAGCAGCCAAGGAACAGGACTAGCGGGGGGAGAGACCCAGTACTTC. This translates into CASSQGTGLAGGETQYF.